These 14 T cell receptor beta chains were sequenced from one sample in a study of STAT3 mutations in large granular lymphocyte leukemia. General study results and limits: In T-cell large granular lymphocyte leukemia, about half of patients showed multiple immunodominant subclonotypes.

The data were produced by immunoSEQ multiplex PCR, yet TCRdb's version contains in-frame clones alone and is incomplete. The data show 12,000 or so clones, about 85% seen once. The antigens of these receptors remain unknown. Sequences were obtained from peripheral blood mononuclear cells. Source of these receptors: a man older than 75 with T-cell large granular lymphocyte leukemia. Some clones in this sample may be carry-over from other donors' samples.

The chain has TRBV27 and TRBJ2-7, with D tentatively TRBD2 (5 bases). V gave up 2 bases and J gave up 6 bases, with 11 bases separating them. This CDR3 has 13 residues. In germline, CDR1 is MNHEY, CDR2 SMNVEV (reference sequence). The CDR3: CASSLKRAAEQYF. CDR3 in DNA: TGTGCCAGCAGTTTAAAGAGGGCGGCCGAGCAGTACTTC.

The chain carries TRBV7-9 and TRBJ1-4; D ambiguous. The germline V gene encodes CDR1 SEHNR and CDR2 FQNEAQ (reference sequence). This CDR3 has 13 amino acids. V lost 5 bases and J 6 bases, leaving 10 bases between the germline ends. Here the CDR3 reads CASSHLGDEKLFF. DNA of the CDR3: TGTGCCAGCAGCCACCTGGGTGATGAAAAACTGTTTTTT.

Only one count was recorded for this clone. This chain joins TRBV7-2 and TRBJ2-7, with a possible D match to TRBD1 (5 bases). The V gene lost 0 bases and the J gene lost 4 bases, with 7 bases spanning the gap. Germline V CDR1 and CDR2: SGHTA, FQGNSA. The CDR3 consists of 13 residues. The CDR3 loop reads CASSLARQYEQYF. Here the CDR3 DNA reads TGTGCCAGCAGCTTAGCGCGACAGTACGAGCAGTACTTC.

This chain joins TRBV6-7 and TRBJ2-2; TRBD2 agrees at 8 bases. TRBV6-7 is sorted into the ORF group, with uncertain function. After removal of 9 bases from V and 5 bases from J, the junction contained 8 bases not matched to a gene. This CDR3 contains 14 residues. CDR3 nucleotide sequence: TGTGCCAGGCGGGTTCGGGGGGGGACCGGGGAGCTGTTTTTT. Its protein is CARRVRGGTGELFF.

The V call is TRBV7-9, the J call TRBJ2-2; D tentatively fits TRBD1 or TRBD2 (6 bases each). Trimming removed 5 bases at V and 3 bases at J, with 10 bases between. CDR3 size: 14 residues. CDR1 SEHNR and CDR2 FQNEAQ come from the germline V gene (reference sequence). CDR3 in amino acids: CASSGGTYTGELFF. For the CDR3, the DNA is TGTGCCAGCAGCGGCGGGACATACACCGGGGAGCTGTTTTTT.

The chain links TRBV5-1 to TRBJ2-3; tentative D call: TRBD2 (7 bases). The CDR3 consists of 16 residues. V was trimmed by 0 bases and J by 1 base, leaving 12 bases between them. Germline CDR1 reads SGHRS; CDR2 reads YFSETQ. This chain's CDR3 is CASSLVARGRTDTQYF. CDR3 coding DNA: TGCGCCAGCAGCTTGGTGGCGCGGGGGCGCACAGATACGCAGTATTTT.

The chain links TRBV19 to TRBJ1-5; perhaps TRBD1 as D (6 bases). CDR1 LNHDA and CDR2 SQIVND come from the germline V gene (reference sequence). This CDR3 contains 13 residues. Trimming took off 6 bases at V and 7 bases at J, with 13 bases between the two ends. CDR3 protein: CASRRGGRQPQHF. The CDR3 DNA is TGTGCCAGTAGAAGAGGGGGGAGGCAGCCCCAGCATTTT.

The chain carries TRBV4-1 and TRBJ1-5; TRBD1 matches 8 bases. Per the germline V gene, CDR1 is MGHRA and CDR2 is YSYEKL. Trimming removed 11 bases from V and 0 bases from J; junction bases left unmatched: 15. This CDR3 comprises 17 residues. The CDR3 here is CAGQLDREAYSNQPQHF. For the CDR3, the DNA is TGCGCCGGGCAGTTGGACAGGGAGGCTTATAGCAATCAGCCCCAGCATTTT.

The table lists this clone with a count of one. This chain links TRBV11-1 with TRBJ2-7; 9 bases match TRBD2. After removal of 4 bases from V and 2 bases from J, the junction contained 6 bases not matched to a gene. The CDR3 contains 15 residues. Germline assignment: CDR1 SGHAT and CDR2 FQDESV (reference sequence). This chain's CDR3 is CASSSRGGDPYEQYF. The CDR3 DNA reads TGTGCCAGCAGCTCCCGCGGGGGGGATCCCTACGAGCAGTACTTC.

The gene calls are TRBV7-2 and TRBJ2-5; 7 bases fit TRBD2. This CDR3 is built from 17 residues. Looked up from germline, CDR1 is SGHTA and CDR2 is FQGNSA. Trimming took 1 base from V and 5 from J; bases not matched to a gene: 13. The CDR3 nucleotides are TGTGCCAGCAGCTTAGGTCGGTCTAGCGGAACCCTGGAGACCCAGTACTTC. Translating gives CASSLGRSSGTLETQYF.

J is TRBJ1-5 and V is TRBV18; D gene ambiguous. The CDR3 totals 14 residues. Trimming left V 5 bases short and J 7 bases short, with 15 bases between. CDR1 is KGHSH and CDR2 is LQKENI in the germline V gene. The CDR3 sequence is CASSTSSQSQPQHF. The CDR3 coding sequence is TGTGCCAGCTCAACTTCCTCCCAATCGCAGCCCCAGCATTTT.

J is TRBJ1-4 and V is TRBV5-1; possible D gene TRBD1, 5 bases. Germline V gene sequence: CDR1 SGHRS, CDR2 YFSETQ. The CDR3 has 14 amino acids. V shed 7 bases and J shed 4 bases, with 14 bases lying between them. The CDR3 region has the DNA TGCGCCAGCGGACAAGGAGCAGATAATGAAAAACTGTTTTTT. It specifies CASGQGADNEKLFF. Variable domain in full (rest from reference TRBV5-1 and TRBJ1-4): KAGVTQTPRYLIKTRGQQVTLSCSPISGHRSVSWYQQTPGQGLQFLFEYFSETQRNKGNFPGRFSGRQFSNSRSEMNVSTLELGDSALYLCASGQGADNEKLFFGSGTQLSVL.

This clone has just one count. The chain has TRBV12-5 and TRBJ2-5; unclear D gene. Looked up from germline, CDR1 is LGHNT and CDR2 is FRNRAP. V was clipped by 7 bases and J by 5 bases, with 14 bases between them. CDR3 length: 13 amino acids. The CDR3: CASAPRNGETQYF. CDR3 nucleotide sequence: TGTGCTAGTGCCCCTCGGAATGGGGAGACCCAGTACTTC.

This clone was seen only once. The chain uses TRBV18 and TRBJ2-7; no reliable D call. The germline CDR1 and CDR2 sequences are KGHSH and LQKENI. The CDR3 has 14 residues. Between the trimmed V and J ends, which lost 2 bases and 0 bases, there was a span of 8 bases. DNA for the CDR3: TGTGCCAGCTCACCAGCTTACACCTCCTACGAGCAGTACTTC. This sequence encodes CASSPAYTSYEQYF. The variable domain in full, with the rest retrieved from reference TRBV18 and TRBJ2-7, is NAGVMQNPRHLVRRRGQEARLRCSPMKGHSHVYWYRQLPEEGLKFMVYLQKENIIDESGMPKERFSAEFPKEGPSILRIQQVVRGDSAAYFCASSPAYTSYEQYFGPGTRLTVT.